The subject of this entry is one TCR beta chain. This specimen comes from a study of T cell repertoires in MIS-A myocarditis. Profiling relied on immunoSEQ multiplex PCR, and the TCRdb table lists in-frame clones only, not all of them. The sample shows some 10,000 clones, around 89% of them seen only once. CDR1 and CDR2 (germline): SGHRS, YFSETQ. The CDR3 has 12 residues. Trimming removed 3 bases at V and 1 base at J, with 3 bases between. The chain has TRBV5-1 and TRBJ2-3; D is ambiguous. This receptor was taken from a man aged 18 to 30 with fulminant myocarditis from multisystem inflammatory syndrome in adults (MIS-A) after COVID-19. The sample comprised thoracic lymph node tissue obtained at autopsy. The CDR3 nucleotides read TGCGCCAGCAGCTACGGCACAGATACGCAGTATTTT. This gives the protein CASSYGTDTQYF.